This TCR beta chain emerged from a study of cytomegalovirus exposure and HLA in healthy donors. These donors counted as nominally healthy when sampled, but unrecorded immune exposures were likely. This PCR relied on a set of 60 Vbeta primers and 13 Jbeta primers. Produced via immunoSEQ multiplex PCR; TCRdb's table is partial and in-frame only. The sample has roughly 99,000 clones, 79% seen once. This TCR came from a male donor in good health and CMV-seropositive. Material for sequencing was PBMCs.

The CDR3 bases are TGCGCCAGCAGCCAAGGCCCCCTCAGCTACGAGCAGTACTTC. Its protein is CASSQGPLSYEQYF. The gene calls are TRBV4-3 and TRBJ2-7, with D unresolved. Looked up from germline, CDR1 is LGHNA and CDR2 is YSLEER. The CDR3 has 14 amino acids. Trimming stripped 1 base from V and 3 bases from J, with 10 bases between.